The sequence of this T cell receptor (beta chain) was determined in a study of blood T cell repertoires in COVID-19. About the study: COVID-19 samples, acute and convalescent, were from the United States, Italy and Spain. Sample material is recorded as cDNA or gDNA derived from T cells, B-cell-depleted T cells, or PBMCs.

Per the authors' pipeline: How many nucleated cells were present was estimated from reference gene primer amplification. Assay: immunoSEQ multiplex PCR; the TCRdb copy retains only in-frame clones and omits some. Clone size and the V and J calls come from that table; the DNA yielded D and trimming. Of 150,000 or so clones listed, around 79% are singletons. Germline lookup yields CDR1 SGHNT and CDR2 YYREEE (reference sequence). With V trimmed by 4 bases and J by 6 bases, 11 bases remained unmatched. The CDR3 is 15 residues long. This clonotype originated in a man at least 80 years old with acute or convalescent COVID-19. Source material: peripheral blood. This chain joins TRBV5-4 and TRBJ2-7; 9 nucleotides match TRBD2. CDR3 DNA: TGTGCCAGCAGCGGAGGGACTAGCATTCGCGGCGAGCAGTACGTC. This codes for CASSGGTSIRGEQYV.